Listed below are T cell receptor beta chains from one sample, sequenced in a study of shared clonotypes between healthy human individuals. Clones were sequenced by immunoSEQ multiplex PCR, and TCRdb holds only the in-frame ones, with some missing. The sample records 2,100,000 or so clones, 90% to 96% being singletons. Sequencing was done on a sample of naive CD4+ T cells sorted from blood. The receptors were sampled from a man aged 18 to 29 in good health. Each CDR3 is given with its conserved first and last residue. Fields, in order: J gene, V gene, D gene, CDR3 DNA, CDR3 protein. The D gene is left open where the match is weak.

j_call: TRBJ2-7
v_call: TRBV5-1
d_call: -
cdr3_nt: TGCGCCAGCAGCTTGGGCACAACCGGGACACTCTACGAGCAGTACTTC
cdr3_aa: CASSLGTTGTLYEQYF

j_call: TRBJ2-3
v_call: TRBV4-2
d_call: TRBD1
cdr3_nt: TGTGCCAGCAGCTCTGCGGGGACAGGGAAGGATGATACGCAGTATTTT
cdr3_aa: CASSSAGTGKDDTQYF

j_call: TRBJ2-3
v_call: TRBV5-1
d_call: TRBD2
cdr3_nt: TGCGCCAGCAGCTTGGTGCGGGGGACAGATACGCAGTATTTT
cdr3_aa: CASSLVRGTDTQYF

j_call: TRBJ1-2
v_call: TRBV19
d_call: TRBD1
cdr3_nt: TGTGCCAGTAGTAGACCGGGACAGGTGACGGGCTACACCTTC
cdr3_aa: CASSRPGQVTGYTF

j_call: TRBJ2-7
v_call: TRBV19
d_call: -
cdr3_nt: TGTGCCAGTAGTTTAAGGGACGGCTACGAGCAGTACTTC
cdr3_aa: CASSLRDGYEQYF

j_call: TRBJ2-3
v_call: TRBV19
d_call: -
cdr3_nt: TGTGCCAGTAGGATTGGGAAAGGAGATACGCAGTATTTT
cdr3_aa: CASRIGKGDTQYF

j_call: TRBJ2-7
v_call: TRBV5-5
d_call: -
cdr3_nt: TGTGCCAGCAGCTTGAATGCGGTGGCGGGTGGCGAGCAGTACTTC
cdr3_aa: CASSLNAVAGGEQYF

j_call: TRBJ2-7
v_call: TRBV11-3
d_call: TRBD2
cdr3_nt: TGTGCCAGCAGCGTCAGCGGGAGCCATACCTACGAGCAGTACTTC
cdr3_aa: CASSVSGSHTYEQYF

j_call: TRBJ1-6
v_call: TRBV27
d_call: -
cdr3_nt: TGTGCCAGCAGTTTTCTGTATAATTCACCCCTCCACTTT
cdr3_aa: CASSFLYNSPLHF

j_call: TRBJ2-5
v_call: TRBV5-1
d_call: TRBD2
cdr3_nt: TGCGCCAGCAGCGAGGGACTAGCGGGGGGAGGAGAGACCCAGTACTTC
cdr3_aa: CASSEGLAGGGETQYF